Following are 27 T cell receptor beta chains from one sample sequenced in a study of T cells in Graves' hyperthyroidism and ophthalmopathy. The TCR beta CDR3 regions underwent amplification using RNA transcripts as the source. TCR CDR3 underwent first-round RT-PCR with the HTBI primer set. TCRdb re-called the multiplex PCR reads through MiXCR, storing one row per CDR3 protein. Among over 250,000 distinct CDR3 sequences, roughly 13% were seen once, and the ten largest hold roughly 35%. Input material: blood. Source of these receptors: a woman aged 40 to 50 with Graves' ophthalmopathy.

In this sample, this clonotype turned up a few times. The rearrangement links TRBV20-1 to TRBJ1-6; D may be TRBD1 (5 bases). Germline assignment: CDR1 DFQATT and CDR2 SNEGSKA (reference sequence). This CDR3 has 14 residues. Between the trimmed V and J ends, which lost 6 bases and 7 bases, there was a span of 16 bases. CDR3 region: CSAKQGGRNSPLHF. DNA for the CDR3: TGCAGTGCAAAGCAGGGCGGGAGAAATTCACCCCTCCACTTT.

V and J are TRBV7-9 and TRBJ1-3, with D possibly TRBD1 on 6 matching bases. The germline gives CDR1 SEHNR, CDR2 FQNEAQ (reference sequence). V lost 3 bases, J lost 3 bases, and 12 bases lay in between. The CDR3 loop spans 15 amino acids. The CDR3 DNA reads TGTGCCAGCAGCTTGCCTACAGGGAATGGAAACACCATATATTTT. It translates to CASSLPTGNGNTIYF.

The chain carries TRBV27 and TRBJ1-2; 8 bases agree with TRBD1. Germline V gives CDR1 MNHEY, CDR2 SMNVEV (reference sequence). V gave up 5 bases and J gave up 8 bases; unmatched junction bases: 10. This CDR3 region has 14 residues. The CDR3 spells CASSVKSGGWGYTF. CDR3 in DNA: TGTGCCAGCAGTGTTAAATCAGGGGGCTGGGGCTACACCTTC.

This clonotype was counted ten times or more. The V and J genes are TRBV27 and TRBJ2-7; 7 bases are shared with TRBD1. The germline V gene encodes CDR1 MNHEY and CDR2 SMNVEV (reference sequence). V shed 2 bases, J shed 3 bases, and the junction held 4 bases outside the gene matches. This CDR3 is built from 14 residues. CDR3 in amino acids: CASSLGDSHYEQYF. Written as DNA, the CDR3 is TGTGCCAGCAGTTTAGGGGACAGCCACTACGAGCAGTACTTC.

The chain couples TRBV20-1 to TRBJ2-5; 7 bases are a match to TRBD1. This CDR3 comprises 14 residues. Germline V gives CDR1 DFQATT, CDR2 SNEGSKA (reference sequence). V was clipped by 6 bases and J by 3 bases; unmatched bases: 10. CDR3 protein: CSAEGAIGEETQYF. The CDR3 DNA reads TGCAGTGCCGAGGGGGCCATAGGGGAAGAGACCCAGTACTTC.

This clonotype was counted ten times or more. This rearrangement joins TRBV2 to TRBJ2-5; D is undetermined. This CDR3 has 13 amino acids. Looked up from germline, CDR1 is SNHLY and CDR2 is FYNNEI. V was cut by 2 bases and J by 1 base, with 5 bases left in between. The CDR3 nucleotides are TGTGCCAGCAGTGAAAGGCCCCAAGAGACCCAGTACTTC. It translates to CASSERPQETQYF.

This clonotype has more than one count but fewer than ten. This chain uses TRBV20-1 with TRBJ1-5; TRBD1 might be the D (5 bases). The germline CDR1 and CDR2 sequences are DFQATT and SNEGSKA (reference sequence). Trimming stripped 1 base from V and 1 base from J, with 8 bases between. The CDR3 length is 14 residues. The DNA of the CDR3 is TGCAGTGCTAGAGTTCCAGGGAGCAATCAGCCCCAGCATTTT. Translating gives CSARVPGSNQPQHF.

As regards this clonotype: This clone may be a read error of a much larger clone one base away. The genes are TRBV30 and TRBJ1-1; the D gene is possibly TRBD1 (5 bases). V was trimmed by 5 bases and J by 0 bases, leaving 13 bases between them. Germline assignment: CDR1 GTSNPN and CDR2 SVGIG (reference sequence). This CDR3 has 14 amino acids. The CDR3 DNA follows: TGTGCCTGGCGACGGGACGTCATGAACACTGAAGCTTTCTTT. Protein sequence: CAWRRDVMNTEAFF. The full variable domain, its missing parts supplied by reference TRBV30 and TRBJ1-1, is SQTIHQWPATLVQPVGSPLSLECTVEGTSNPNLYWYRQAAGRGLQLLFYSVGIGQISSEVPQNLSASRPQDRQFILSSKKLLLSDSGFYLCAWRRDVMNTEAFFGQGTRLTVV.

Ten or more counts support this clonotype. The chain uses TRBV27 and TRBJ2-3; 10 bases map to TRBD2. J gave up 7 bases and V 6 bases, and 10 bases lay outside the gene matches. Germline CDR1 reads MNHEY; CDR2 reads SMNVEV (reference sequence). CDR3 size: 15 residues. The CDR3 nucleotides are TGTGCCAGCAGACCCGTAGCGGGAGGTGTGTATACGCAGTATTTT. Its protein is CASRPVAGGVYTQYF.

This clonotype has a handful of counts. In this CDR3 the conserved last residue, phenylalanine or tryptophan, is missing, so a read error is likely. Here the CDR3 reads CASSVGWGGPNSPLHS. In DNA form, the CDR3 reads TGTGCCAGCAGCGTAGGGTGGGGAGGGCCTAATTCACCCCTCCACTCT. The chain couples TRBV9 to TRBJ1-6; no clear D. CDR1 and CDR2 from the germline V gene are SGDLS and YYNGEE. The CDR3 consists of 16 residues. Trimming stripped 0 bases from V and 6 bases from J, with 13 bases between.

This clonotype occurred many times. The chain links TRBV12-3 or TRBV12-4 to TRBJ2-7; the D is unclear. V was clipped by 4 bases and J by 3 bases, with 10 bases between them. The CDR3 has 13 amino acids. The chain's CDR3 is CASSSGLSYEQYF. In DNA form, the CDR3 reads TGTGCCAGCAGTTCCGGGCTAAGCTACGAGCAGTACTTC.

This clonotype was seen ten or more times. The CDR3 loop is CASRKTFSYEQYF. As DNA, the CDR3 is TGTGCCAGCAGGAAGACATTCTCCTACGAGCAGTACTTC. This chain connects TRBV6-1 to TRBJ2-7; D is ambiguous. In germline, CDR1 is MNHNS, CDR2 SASEGT. V shed 6 bases and J shed 0 bases, with 9 bases lying between them. The CDR3 extends over 13 amino acids.

The chain has TRBV19 and TRBJ1-5; D unresolved. The CDR3 has 15 amino acids. CDR1 is LNHDA and CDR2 is SQIVND in the germline V gene (reference sequence). Trimming removed 3 bases from V and 7 bases from J, with 16 bases in between. The CDR3 bases are TGTGCCAGTAGTATGTCCCACTTAACGAGGCAGCCCCAGCATTTT. Its translation is CASSMSHLTRQPQHF.

This clonotype has more than one count but fewer than ten. V gene TRBV12-3 or TRBV12-4 combines with J gene TRBJ1-2, with D possibly matching TRBD1 (6 bases). This CDR3 region has 14 residues. Trimming removed 5 bases at V and 2 bases at J, with 12 bases between. CDR3 residues: CASSPYGTNYGYTF. In DNA form, the CDR3 reads TGTGCCAGCAGTCCCTACGGGACAAACTATGGCTACACCTTC.

V usage is TRBV27 and J usage is TRBJ2-7, with D perhaps TRBD1 or TRBD2 (5 bases each). Looked up from germline, CDR1 is MNHEY and CDR2 is SMNVEV (reference sequence). CDR3 length equals 15 residues. Between the trimmed V and J ends, which lost 7 bases and 3 bases, there was a span of 19 bases. The CDR3 nucleotides are TGTGCCAGCACTCACCGGGGCGATATGATCTACGAGCAGTACTTC. It codes for CASTHRGDMIYEQYF.

This clonotype was observed at least ten times. V gene TRBV20-1 combines with J gene TRBJ1-5, with D possibly matching TRBD1 (5 bases). Germline loops: CDR1 DFQATT, CDR2 SNEGSKA (reference sequence). V was shortened by 7 bases and J by 1 base, with 14 bases between the two germline ends. The CDR3 has 14 amino acids. The DNA of the CDR3 is TGCAGTGTCAGGGAAGGGCTCAGCAATCAGCCCCAGCATTTT. Its translation: CSVREGLSNQPQHF.

This clonotype was counted ten times or more. This sequence joins TRBV27 and TRBJ2-3, with 11 bases matching TRBD1. From germline, CDR1 is MNHEY and CDR2 SMNVEV (reference sequence). There are 15 residues in the CDR3. V shed 4 bases and J 7 bases; nucleotides not matched to a gene: 7. The CDR3 protein is CASSSAGTGGNTQYF. CDR3 coding DNA: TGTGCCAGCAGTTCTGCCGGGACAGGGGGAAATACGCAGTATTTT.

The table lists this clonotype with many counts. This chain connects TRBV28 to TRBJ2-1, with 9 bases identical to TRBD2. Per germline, CDR1 MDHEN and CDR2 SYDVKM. This CDR3 is built from 15 residues. After removal of 1 base from V and 9 bases from J, the junction contained 7 bases not matched to a gene. CDR3 sequence (DNA): TGTGCCAGCAGTTTATCTGGCGGGAGGGGGGGTGAGCAGTTCTTC. This translates into CASSLSGGRGGEQFF.

This chain links TRBV11-2 with TRBJ2-4; D unresolved. There are 18 residues in the CDR3. Germline V gene lookup returns CDR1 SGHAT and CDR2 FQNNGV. V lost 6 bases and J lost 1, with 22 bases in between. CDR3 nucleotide sequence: TGTGCCAGCAGGTCCCGCAAGGGCAGCCTACCGGCCAAAAACATTCAGTACTTC. Its protein is CASRSRKGSLPAKNIQYF.

In its sample, this clonotype was seen a few times. V is TRBV6-1 and J is TRBJ2-7; D may be TRBD2 (5 bases). Germline loops: CDR1 MNHNS, CDR2 SASEGT. The ends were cut back, 7 bases at V and 5 bases at J, with 24 bases in the middle. The CDR3 sequence is 16 residues long. As DNA, the CDR3 is TGTGCCAGCAATATCGCCCCGGGGTCGGGCTCGGACGAGCAGTACTTC. It translates to CASNIAPGSGSDEQYF.

This clonotype was found many times. The rearrangement links TRBV11-2 to TRBJ2-1, with 7 bases fitting TRBD1. Germline V gives CDR1 SGHAT, CDR2 FQNNGV. This CDR3 comprises 16 residues. V shed 4 bases, J shed 0 bases, and the junction held 6 bases outside the gene matches. The CDR3 region has the DNA TGTGCCAGCAGCTACCACAGGGGCTACTCCTACAATGAGCAGTTCTTC. This codes for CASSYHRGYSYNEQFF.

This clonotype was seen at least ten times. CDR3 protein: CASSDLPGSYSNQPQHF. The DNA for the CDR3 is TGTGCCAGCAGCGATCTTCCAGGGAGCTATAGCAATCAGCCCCAGCATTTT. J is TRBJ1-5 and V is TRBV2, with D perhaps matching TRBD1 (5 bases). The germline gives CDR1 SNHLY, CDR2 FYNNEI. The CDR3 extends over 17 amino acids. V lost 6 bases to trimming and J lost 0 bases, with 18 bases between them. The complete variable domain, with remaining parts taken from reference TRBV2 and TRBJ1-5, reads EPEVTQTPSHQVTQMGQEVILRCVPISNHLYFYWYRQILGQKVEFLVSFYNNEISEKSEIFDDQFSVERPDGSNFTLKIRSTKLEDSAMYFCASSDLPGSYSNQPQHFGDGTRLSIL.

This clonotype was found a few times. J is TRBJ2-2 and V is TRBV7-9; TRBD1 or TRBD2 may be the D gene (5 bases each). This CDR3 has 15 amino acids. Germline CDR1 is SEHNR and CDR2 is FQNEAQ (reference sequence). Trimming left V 7 bases short and J 6 bases short, with 18 bases between. CDR3 region: CASTLIKGEPGELFF. CDR3 DNA sequence: TGTGCCAGCACTCTTATAAAAGGGGAGCCCGGGGAGCTGTTTTTT.

The chain uses TRBV4-2 and TRBJ1-3, with unresolved D. Germline loops: CDR1 LGHNA, CDR2 YNFKEQ. Deletions cut 0 bases from V and 3 bases from J, with 12 bases between. This CDR3 has 16 amino acids. CDR3 region: CASSQEVFPFGNTIYF. In nucleotides, the CDR3 is TGTGCCAGCAGCCAAGAAGTTTTCCCCTTTGGAAACACCATATATTTT.

This clonotype was detected a few times. The chain uses TRBV7-2 and TRBJ2-2; 10 positions agree with TRBD2. Germline CDR1 and CDR2: SGHTA and FQGNSA. V was pared by 0 bases and J by 0 bases, with 1 base of the junction left unmatched. There are 17 residues in the CDR3. The CDR3 DNA reads TGTGCCAGCAGCTTAGCTAGCGGGGGGACGAACACCGGGGAGCTGTTTTTT. As protein: CASSLASGGTNTGELFF.

This clonotype showed up just a few times. The CDR3 DNA follows: TGTGCCAGCAGCCGGTGGACAGGGGGCAGTAAGACCCAGTACTTC. Its protein product is CASSRWTGGSKTQYF. The rearrangement uses TRBV5-5 and TRBJ2-5, with TRBD1 matching over 11 bases. The CDR3 has 15 amino acids. Germline lookup yields CDR1 SGHKS and CDR2 YYEKEE (reference sequence). After removal of 4 bases from V and 6 bases from J, the junction contained 8 bases not matched to a gene.

This clonotype was detected many times. This chain joins TRBV6-1 and TRBJ1-2; a possible D gene is TRBD1 (5 bases). The CDR3 totals 13 residues. V lost 6 bases and J lost 4, with 12 bases in between. Germline V gene sequence: CDR1 MNHNS, CDR2 SASEGT. CDR3 sequence reads: CASSLDSFYGYTF. CDR3 nucleotide sequence: TGTGCCAGCAGCCTAGACAGTTTCTATGGCTACACCTTC.